One sample yielded the 24 T cell receptor beta chains listed below, sequenced in a study of shared clonotypes between healthy human individuals. The protocol was immunoSEQ multiplex PCR, while the TCRdb copy is restricted to in-frame clones and leaves out a portion. This sample yields about 2 million clones, of which approximately 94% are seen a single time; 0.9% to 1.5% belongs to the top ten. CD45RO-negative CD8 cells positively selected for CCR7 made up the naive population, which excluded terminally differentiated effector memory CD45RA+ cells. Sequencing input: naive CD8+ T cells sorted from blood. The receptors shown here come from a man between 18 and 29 years old in good health.

V and J are TRBV15 and TRBJ1-2; D is ambiguous. The CDR3 totals 14 residues. Germline V gene lookup returns CDR1 LNHNV and CDR2 YYDKDF (reference sequence). Trimming removed 0 bases at V and 6 bases at J, with 11 bases between. The CDR3 spells CATSRDSGYDGYTF. CDR3 coding DNA: TGTGCCACCAGCAGAGATTCGGGGTATGATGGCTACACCTTC.

The chain joins TRBV4-1 to TRBJ2-7, with 13 bases aligning to TRBD2. V shed 5 bases, J shed 4 bases, and the junction held 8 bases outside the gene matches. From germline, CDR1 is MGHRA and CDR2 YSYEKL. There are 16 residues in the CDR3. The CDR3 loop is CASSYQTSGGIYEQYF. The CDR3 DNA is TGCGCCAGCAGCTACCAGACTAGCGGGGGGATATACGAGCAGTACTTC.

The CDR3 region has the DNA TGTGCCAGCAGCTTAGCTGTTTGGGGGGACGGGGTGGATGAGCAGTTCTTC. Protein product: CASSLAVWGDGVDEQFF. This rearrangement joins TRBV7-8 to TRBJ2-1, with D perhaps matching TRBD2 (6 bases). The germline V and J ends were trimmed by 0 bases and 8 bases, with 20 bases remaining between them. Per the germline V gene, CDR1 is SGHVS and CDR2 is FQNEAQ. The CDR3 is 17 residues long.

This sequence joins TRBV13 and TRBJ2-5, with TRBD2 matching over 7 bases. CDR1 PRHDT and CDR2 FYEKMQ come from the germline V gene (reference sequence). CDR3 length: 15 amino acids. J gave up 2 bases and V 0 bases, and 3 bases lay outside the gene matches. The CDR3 region is CASSLGRGYQETQYF. CDR3 bases: TGTGCCAGCAGCTTAGGGCGGGGGTATCAAGAGACCCAGTACTTC.

This chain connects TRBV7-9 to TRBJ1-1, with D perhaps TRBD1 (5 bases). CDR1 SEHNR and CDR2 FQNEAQ come from the germline V gene (reference sequence). The CDR3 runs 16 residues. Trimming removed 4 bases from V and 0 bases from J, with 15 bases in between. CDR3 in amino acids: CASSSAAGFMNTEAFF. For the CDR3, the DNA is TGTGCCAGCAGCTCCGCGGCAGGGTTCATGAACACTGAAGCTTTCTTT.

The V gene is TRBV4-3, the J gene TRBJ1-3; D is possibly TRBD1 (5 bases). Germline assignment: CDR1 LGHNA and CDR2 YSLEER. V was cut by 1 base and J by 0 bases, with 13 bases left in between. This CDR3 has 17 residues. CDR3 region: CASSQVMGELSGNTIYF. In DNA form, the CDR3 reads TGCGCCAGCAGCCAAGTGATGGGGGAGCTCTCTGGAAACACCATATATTTT.

This clone showed up just a few times. The chain recombines TRBV2 with TRBJ1-6; D call uncertain. The V and J ends lost 10 bases and 16 bases respectively, with 17 bases between them. Germline V CDR1 and CDR2: SNHLY, FYNNEI. The length of the CDR3 is 11 residues. CDR3 protein: CATLRLGVLHF. The CDR3, as DNA: TGTGCCACCCTTCGTTTGGGTGTACTCCACTTT.

The chain is built from TRBV6-1 and TRBJ1-5; a possible D gene is TRBD1 (5 bases). This CDR3 region has 16 residues. Trimming left V 3 bases short and J 0 bases short, with 12 bases between. Germline CDR1 MNHNS, CDR2 SASEGT. Here the CDR3 reads CASSDLTGPSNQPQHF. CDR3 sequence (DNA): TGTGCCAGCAGTGATCTAACAGGACCTAGCAATCAGCCCCAGCATTTT.

CDR3 residues: CASSHEEGGAVNEQFF. The CDR3 nucleotides read TGTGCCAGCAGCCATGAGGAAGGGGGAGCGGTCAATGAGCAGTTCTTC. This chain joins TRBV4-2 and TRBJ2-1, with D tentatively TRBD1 (6 bases). The germline V gene encodes CDR1 LGHNA and CDR2 YNFKEQ. CDR3 length equals 16 residues. V was trimmed by 3 bases and J by 6 bases, leaving 18 bases between them.

The chain couples TRBV6-5 to TRBJ1-2; TRBD1 might be the D (5 bases). CDR3 length: 13 residues. CDR1 and CDR2 (germline): MNHEY, SVGAGI. With 4 bases removed from V and 2 bases from J, the gap between germline ends came to 8 bases. In DNA form, the CDR3 reads TGTGCCAGCAGTTGGGACCGAAACTATGGCTACACCTTC. Its translation: CASSWDRNYGYTF.

V usage is TRBV30 and J usage is TRBJ2-5; D unresolved. V was cut by 0 bases and J by 4 bases, with 15 bases left in between. This CDR3 region has 15 residues. Germline loops: CDR1 GTSNPN, CDR2 SVGIG (reference sequence). CDR3 bases: TGTGCCTGGAGTGTTAAGCGCTCAGCCGCAGAGACCCAGTACTTC. Protein product: CAWSVKRSAAETQYF.

V and J are TRBV9 and TRBJ1-2; D is unclear. Germline V gene sequence: CDR1 SGDLS, CDR2 YYNGEE. CDR3 length: 15 amino acids. Trimming removed 0 bases from V and 1 base from J, with 10 bases in between. The CDR3 region has the DNA TGTGCCAGCAGCGTAGGGCAGGCCAATAACTATGGCTACACCTTC. This gives the protein CASSVGQANNYGYTF.

V and J are TRBV14 and TRBJ2-7; D is unclear. Germline loops: CDR1 SGHDN, CDR2 FVKESK. V lost 4 bases to trimming and J lost 3 bases, with 16 bases between them. The CDR3 has 15 residues. Written as DNA, the CDR3 is TGTGCCAGCAGCCCCGTGAGCAGGAAAGGCTACGAGCAGTACTTC. Encoded protein: CASSPVSRKGYEQYF.

The V and J genes are TRBV5-6 and TRBJ2-7, with D uncertain. Germline CDR1 SGHDT, CDR2 YYEEEE. Trimming removed 0 bases from V and 3 bases from J, with 10 bases in between. The CDR3 consists of 14 residues. The CDR3 sequence: CASSLEGMFYEQYF. DNA for the CDR3: TGTGCCAGCAGCTTGGAAGGGATGTTCTACGAGCAGTACTTC.

This clone came up once. Other DNA sequences from this sample encode an identical CDR3 as well. The J gene is TRBJ1-1, the V gene TRBV9, with a weak D call TRBD1 (5 bases). CDR3 size: 13 residues. The germline CDR1 and CDR2 sequences are SGDLS and YYNGEE. V lost 1 base and J lost 3, with 7 bases in between. Written as DNA, the CDR3 is TGTGCCAGCAGCGTACAGGGTGACACTGAAGCTTTCTTT. This gives the protein CASSVQGDTEAFF.

The gene calls are TRBV6-5 and TRBJ1-2; weak D call: TRBD1 (5 bases). Germline values: CDR1 MNHEY, CDR2 SVGAGI. V lost 6 bases to trimming and J lost 1 base, with 12 bases between them. The length of the CDR3 is 14 residues. The chain's CDR3 is CASSQQALNYGYTF. The CDR3 DNA is TGTGCCAGCAGCCAACAGGCTCTTAACTATGGCTACACCTTC.

The V and J genes are TRBV19 and TRBJ1-2; 8 positions agree with TRBD1. CDR1 and CDR2 from the germline V gene are LNHDA and SQIVND (reference sequence). This CDR3 contains 13 residues. Losses at the gene ends were 4 bases for V and 4 bases for J; bases not matched to a gene: 2. The CDR3 DNA is TGTGCCAGTAGTACCCAGGGGGCCTATGGCTACACCTTC. It is translated as CASSTQGAYGYTF.

This rearrangement joins TRBV29-1 to TRBJ2-2; no firm D call. With 3 bases removed from V and 3 bases from J, the gap between germline ends came to 8 bases. CDR1 is SQVTM and CDR2 is ANQGSEA in the germline V gene. This CDR3 is built from 13 residues. The CDR3 sequence: CSVEGYDTGELFF. CDR3 DNA: TGCAGCGTTGAGGGGTACGACACCGGGGAGCTGTTTTTT.

The chain combines TRBV4-3 with TRBJ2-2, with 10 bases fitting TRBD2. CDR3 length: 16 residues. Germline V gene lookup returns CDR1 LGHNA and CDR2 YSLEER. V was clipped by 8 bases and J by 5 bases; unmatched bases: 11. The CDR3 region is CASRDYVAGGTGELFF. The CDR3 coding sequence is TGCGCCAGCCGGGACTATGTAGCGGGAGGTACCGGGGAGCTGTTTTTT.

This clone has more than one count but fewer than ten. Other DNA variants within this sample encode the same CDR3. The chain employs TRBV6-6 and TRBJ2-1; tentatively, D is TRBD1 (6 bases). The CDR3 is 12 amino acids. Deletions cut 8 bases from V and 3 bases from J, with 8 bases between. Germline CDR1 is MNHNY and CDR2 is SVGAGI (reference sequence). In DNA form, the CDR3 reads TGTGCCAGCGGGGGCCTCTACAATGAGCAGTTCTTC. Protein sequence: CASGGLYNEQFF.

This chain uses TRBV7-2 with TRBJ2-7; no firm D call. Per germline, CDR1 SGHTA and CDR2 FQGNSA. The CDR3 totals 14 residues. Trimming left V 5 bases short and J 2 bases short, with 13 bases between. The CDR3 protein is CASSPDGSPYEQYF. Written as DNA, the CDR3 is TGTGCCAGCAGCCCAGACGGGTCCCCCTACGAGCAGTACTTC.

Concerning this clone: The identical CDR3 is also encoded by other nucleotide sequences in the sample. The chain joins TRBV6-5 to TRBJ2-1; TRBD2 agrees at 10 bases. This CDR3 has 15 residues. Germline V CDR1 and CDR2: MNHEY, SVGAGI. V was clipped by 5 bases and J by 6 bases; unmatched bases: 7. The CDR3 here is CASSRLAGGSNEQFF. CDR3 DNA sequence: TGTGCCAGCAGTAGACTAGCGGGCGGGAGCAATGAGCAGTTCTTC.

This sequence joins TRBV9 and TRBJ2-1; 7 bases fit TRBD1. From germline, CDR1 is SGDLS and CDR2 YYNGEE. V shed 3 bases, J shed 9 bases, and the junction held 9 bases outside the gene matches. The CDR3 has 14 amino acids. CDR3 protein: CASSERQGIAEQFF. CDR3 sequence (DNA): TGTGCCAGCAGCGAGAGACAGGGAATCGCTGAGCAGTTCTTC.

CDR3 sequence: CASRGDTDTQYF. CDR3 DNA: TGCGCCAGCAGAGGGGACACAGATACGCAGTATTTT. This chain joins TRBV5-1 and TRBJ2-3, with TRBD1 as a possible D gene (5 bases). The CDR3 extends over 12 amino acids. V lost 5 bases and J lost 2, with 6 bases in between. Per the germline V gene, CDR1 is SGHRS and CDR2 is YFSETQ. The full variable domain, rest sourced from reference TRBV5-1 and TRBJ2-3, is KAGVTQTPRYLIKTRGQQVTLSCSPISGHRSVSWYQQTPGQGLQFLFEYFSETQRNKGNFPGRFSGRQFSNSRSEMNVSTLELGDSALYLCASRGDTDTQYFGPGTRLTVL.